This TCR beta chain was documented in a study of shared clonotypes between healthy human individuals. The CDR3 length is 15 residues. Germline CDR1 MDHEN, CDR2 SYDVKM. Losses at the gene ends were 10 bases for V and 4 bases for J; bases not matched to a gene: 13. Repertoires were generated with immunoSEQ multiplex PCR, while TCRdb's copy carries only in-frame clones and drops some. The sample consists of approximately 2,300,000 clones, roughly 90% of them appearing once. Material: naive CD4+ T cells from PBMCs. As to subset: CD45RA+ positively selected. The chain uses TRBV28 and TRBJ2-1; 7 nucleotides line up with TRBD2. The TCR comes from a man aged 18 to 30 in good health. Some clones in this sample may be carry-over from other donors' samples. The CDR3 protein is CATAGGASGYNEQFF. The DNA of the CDR3 is TGTGCCACCGCTGGAGGAGCTAGCGGATACAATGAGCAGTTCTTC.